This T cell receptor beta chain appears in the sequencing data of a study of control samples from healthy donors and cancer patients. In regard to this clone: The junction differs from germline at one of its ends, possibly a read error.

This table comes from immunoSEQ multiplex PCR, and its TCRdb copy is limited to in-frame clones, with some not included. In the table there are more than 110,000 clones, around 85% of which are singletons. Germline CDR1 and CDR2: LGHDT and YNNKEL (reference sequence). The CDR3 extends over 14 amino acids. The rearrangement joins TRBV3-1 (or the pseudogene TRBV3-2) to TRBJ1-1; weak D call: TRBD1 (6 bases). The clonotype comes from a woman aged 25 to 39 in good health. The sample taken for sequencing was blood. The CDR3 DNA sequence: TGTGCCAGCAGCCGCAGGGGCGGGAACATTGAAGCTTTCTTT. It yields the protein CASSRRGGNIEAFF.